What follows are 4 T cell receptor beta chains derived from one specimen sequenced in a study of PD-1 blockade in classical Hodgkin lymphoma. The protocol was immunoSEQ multiplex PCR, while the TCRdb copy is restricted to in-frame clones and leaves out a portion. Among 34,000 or so clones, approximately 85% were seen once, and the ten largest hold 17%. Described time point: cycle 4 day 1 (C4D1), after 6 weeks of nivolumab. Patients all relapsed after autologous stem cell transplantation, and there was variation in brentuximab vedotin exposure. Sequencing was performed on peripheral blood mononuclear cells (PBMCs), taken before the fourth cycle of nivolumab. These receptor sequences come from a human donor with classical Hodgkin lymphoma.

V and J are TRBV30 and TRBJ2-5; D is perhaps TRBD1 or TRBD2 (5 bases each). There are 13 residues in the CDR3. V dropped 3 bases and J dropped 2 bases, with 10 bases sitting between them. The germline gives CDR1 GTSNPN, CDR2 SVGIG (reference sequence). CDR3 protein: CAWRTRGQETQYF. CDR3 in DNA: TGTGCCTGGAGAACGAGGGGTCAAGAGACCCAGTACTTC.

Here the CDR3 reads CASSSGHTQETQYF. The CDR3 DNA follows: TGTGCCAGCAGTTCGGGACATACTCAAGAGACCCAGTACTTC. V and J are TRBV28 and TRBJ2-5, with D maybe TRBD1 (6 bases). Looked up from germline, CDR1 is MDHEN and CDR2 is SYDVKM. The CDR3 is 14 residues long. V was trimmed by 4 bases and J by 2 bases, leaving 11 bases between them.

V gene TRBV7-2 combines with J gene TRBJ1-4; D remains unclear. The CDR3 is 15 amino acids. The germline V gene has CDR1 SGHTA and CDR2 FQGNSA. V lost 3 bases and J lost 6, with 14 bases in between. CDR3 coding DNA: TGTGCCAGCAGCTTTGGTAGAGCTTTGGATGAAAAACTGTTTTTT. Translation: CASSFGRALDEKLFF.

This chain uses TRBV7-2 with TRBJ1-1; possibly TRBD1 for D (5 bases). The CDR3 loop spans 14 amino acids. Trimming cost V 5 bases and J 4 bases, with 14 bases left between them. The germline gives CDR1 SGHTA, CDR2 FQGNSA. The CDR3 here is CASSPPRGATEAFF. In DNA, the CDR3 is TGTGCCAGCAGCCCCCCGCGTGGGGCCACTGAAGCTTTCTTT.